This T cell receptor beta chain was sequenced during a study of brain metastases from non-small cell lung cancer. Study-level results: Metastases had sparse T cells but largely shared repertoires with primaries.

Concerning this clone itself: What it recognizes is unknown.

Clones were sequenced by immunoSEQ multiplex PCR, and TCRdb holds only the in-frame ones, with some missing. The sample has under 3,000 clones; around four fifths are singletons. The CDR3 extends over 16 amino acids. The germline gives CDR1 LGHNA, CDR2 YSLEER. With 0 bases removed from V and 5 bases from J, the gap between germline ends came to 14 bases. The V call is TRBV4-3, the J call TRBJ2-1; tentatively, D is TRBD1 or TRBD2 (6 bases each). Sequencing was carried out using primary lung tumor tissue. The TCR sequence derives from a donor aged 40 or over with non-small cell lung cancer. CDR3: CASSQDLGGLNNEQFF. CDR3 nucleotides: TGCGCCAGCAGCCAAGATTTAGGGGGGTTAAACAATGAGCAGTTCTTC.